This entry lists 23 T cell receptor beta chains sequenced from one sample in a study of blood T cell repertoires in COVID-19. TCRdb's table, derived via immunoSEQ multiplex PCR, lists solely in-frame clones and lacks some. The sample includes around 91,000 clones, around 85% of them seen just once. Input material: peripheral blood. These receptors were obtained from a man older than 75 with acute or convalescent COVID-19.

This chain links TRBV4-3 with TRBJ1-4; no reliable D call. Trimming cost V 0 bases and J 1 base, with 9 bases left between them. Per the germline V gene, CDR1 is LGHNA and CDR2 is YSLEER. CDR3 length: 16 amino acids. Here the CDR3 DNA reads TGCGCCAGCAGCCAAGATATAATCAGAACTAATGAAAAACTGTTTTTT. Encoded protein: CASSQDIIRTNEKLFF.

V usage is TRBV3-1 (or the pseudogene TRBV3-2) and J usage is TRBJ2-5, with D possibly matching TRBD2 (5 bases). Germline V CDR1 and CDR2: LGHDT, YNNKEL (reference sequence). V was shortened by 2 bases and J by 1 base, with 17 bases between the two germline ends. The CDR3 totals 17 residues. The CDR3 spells CASSQYVSAIFQETQYF. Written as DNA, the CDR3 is TGTGCCAGCAGCCAATATGTTAGCGCCATTTTCCAAGAGACCCAGTACTTC.

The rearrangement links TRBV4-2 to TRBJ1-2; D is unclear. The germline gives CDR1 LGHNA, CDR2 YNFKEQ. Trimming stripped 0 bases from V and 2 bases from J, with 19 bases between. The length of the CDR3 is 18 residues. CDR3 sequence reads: CASSQDPRSLAPNYGYTF. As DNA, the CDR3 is TGTGCCAGCAGCCAAGATCCACGGTCGCTAGCGCCCAACTATGGCTACACCTTC.

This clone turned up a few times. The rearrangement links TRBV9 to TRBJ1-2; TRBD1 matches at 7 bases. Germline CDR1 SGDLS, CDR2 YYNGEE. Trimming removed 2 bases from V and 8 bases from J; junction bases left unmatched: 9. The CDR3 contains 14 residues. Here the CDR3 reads CASSVRQGDGGYTF. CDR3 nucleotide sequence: TGTGCCAGCAGCGTGAGACAGGGAGATGGGGGCTACACCTTC.

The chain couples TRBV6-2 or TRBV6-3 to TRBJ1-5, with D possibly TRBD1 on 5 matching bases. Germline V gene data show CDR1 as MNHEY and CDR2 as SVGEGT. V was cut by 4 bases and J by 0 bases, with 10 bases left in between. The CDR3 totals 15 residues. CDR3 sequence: CASSSTGASNQPQHF. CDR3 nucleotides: TGTGCCAGCAGTTCCACAGGCGCTAGCAATCAGCCCCAGCATTTT.

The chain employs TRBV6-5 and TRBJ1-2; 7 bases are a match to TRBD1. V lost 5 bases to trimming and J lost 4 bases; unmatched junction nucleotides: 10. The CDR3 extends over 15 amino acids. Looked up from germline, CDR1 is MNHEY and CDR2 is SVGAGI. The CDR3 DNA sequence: TGTGCCAGCAGTCAGTTCCGGGACAGTTCCTATGGCTACACCTTC. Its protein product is CASSQFRDSSYGYTF.

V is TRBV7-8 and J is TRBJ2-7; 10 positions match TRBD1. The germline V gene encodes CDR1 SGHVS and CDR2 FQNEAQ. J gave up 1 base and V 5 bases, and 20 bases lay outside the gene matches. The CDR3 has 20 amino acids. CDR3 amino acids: CASSQPKEGDRGIYSYEQYF. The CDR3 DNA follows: TGTGCCAGCAGCCAACCGAAGGAAGGGGACAGGGGAATTTATTCCTACGAGCAGTACTTC.

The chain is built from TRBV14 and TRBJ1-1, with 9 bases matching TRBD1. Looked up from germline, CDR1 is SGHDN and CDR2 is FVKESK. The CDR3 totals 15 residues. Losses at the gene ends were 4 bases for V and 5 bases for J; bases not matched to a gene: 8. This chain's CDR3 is CASSPSTGGWTEAFF. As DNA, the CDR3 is TGTGCCAGCAGCCCCTCAACAGGGGGCTGGACTGAAGCTTTCTTT.

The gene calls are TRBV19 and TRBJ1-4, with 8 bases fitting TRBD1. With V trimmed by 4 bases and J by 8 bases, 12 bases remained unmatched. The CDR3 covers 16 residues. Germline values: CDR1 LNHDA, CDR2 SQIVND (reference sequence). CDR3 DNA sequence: TGTGCCAGTAGTACGATTCGAGACAGGGGACGAGAAAAACTGTTTTTT. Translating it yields CASSTIRDRGREKLFF.

This chain's CDR3 is CASSVVGTGGSSSYNEQFF. The DNA for the CDR3 is TGTGCCAGCAGCGTAGTTGGGACAGGGGGCTCGAGCTCCTACAATGAGCAGTTCTTC. The V gene is TRBV9, the J gene TRBJ2-1; 12 bases are shared with TRBD1. The germline gives CDR1 SGDLS, CDR2 YYNGEE. The CDR3 is 19 amino acids. The ends lost 0 bases at V and 0 bases at J; junction bases unmatched: 7.

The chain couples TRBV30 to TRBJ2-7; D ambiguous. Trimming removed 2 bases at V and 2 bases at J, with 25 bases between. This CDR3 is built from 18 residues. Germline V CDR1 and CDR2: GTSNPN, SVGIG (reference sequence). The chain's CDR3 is CAWSLNSGRRSQAYEQYF. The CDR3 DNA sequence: TGTGCCTGGAGTCTCAATTCAGGTCGTCGATCTCAGGCCTACGAGCAGTACTTC.

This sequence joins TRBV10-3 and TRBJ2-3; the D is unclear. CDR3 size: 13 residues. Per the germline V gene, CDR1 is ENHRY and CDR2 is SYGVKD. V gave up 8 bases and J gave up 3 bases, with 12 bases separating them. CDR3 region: CAIRPPVTDTQYF. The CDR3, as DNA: TGTGCCATCCGCCCCCCGGTAACAGATACGCAGTATTTT.

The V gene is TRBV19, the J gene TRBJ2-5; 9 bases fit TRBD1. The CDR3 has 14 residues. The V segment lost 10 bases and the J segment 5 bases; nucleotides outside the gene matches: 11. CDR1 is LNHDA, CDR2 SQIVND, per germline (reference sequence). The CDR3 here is CATAIGQGWETQYF. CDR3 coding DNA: TGTGCCACCGCCATCGGACAGGGGTGGGAGACCCAGTACTTC.

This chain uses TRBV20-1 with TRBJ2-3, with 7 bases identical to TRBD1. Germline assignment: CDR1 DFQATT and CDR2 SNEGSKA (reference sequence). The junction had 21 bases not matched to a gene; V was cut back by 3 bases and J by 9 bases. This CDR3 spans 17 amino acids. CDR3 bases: TGCAGTGCTAGTTCCCACCGGGACAGTACCAATAGGGGGACGCAGTATTTT. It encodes CSASSHRDSTNRGTQYF.

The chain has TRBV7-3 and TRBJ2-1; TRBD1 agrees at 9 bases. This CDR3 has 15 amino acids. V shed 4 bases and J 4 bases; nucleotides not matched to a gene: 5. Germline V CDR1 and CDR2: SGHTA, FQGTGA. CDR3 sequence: CASSSPGTGYNEQFF. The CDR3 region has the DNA TGTGCCAGCAGCTCCCCCGGGACAGGGTACAATGAGCAGTTCTTC.

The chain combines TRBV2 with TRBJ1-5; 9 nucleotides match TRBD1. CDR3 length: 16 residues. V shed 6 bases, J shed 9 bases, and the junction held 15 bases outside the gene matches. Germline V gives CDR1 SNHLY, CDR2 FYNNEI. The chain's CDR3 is CASSGSRDRARRPQHF. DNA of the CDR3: TGTGCCAGCAGCGGGTCCCGGGACAGGGCCCGACGGCCCCAGCATTTT. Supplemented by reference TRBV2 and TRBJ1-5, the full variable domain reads EPEVTQTPSHQVTQMGQEVILRCVPISNHLYFYWYRQILGQKVEFLVSFYNNEISEKSEIFDDQFSVERPDGSNFTLKIRSTKLEDSAMYFCASSGSRDRARRPQHFGDGTRLSIL.

The CDR3 DNA reads as TGTGCCAGCAGCCAATCCGGGACAGCGGCGGACACTGAAGCTTTCTTT. This gives the protein CASSQSGTAADTEAFF. The chain carries TRBV4-2 and TRBJ1-1; 7 bases match TRBD1. The J segment lost 3 bases and the V segment lost 2 bases, leaving 9 bases of the junction unmatched. The CDR3 has 16 amino acids. Germline V gene sequence: CDR1 LGHNA, CDR2 YNFKEQ.

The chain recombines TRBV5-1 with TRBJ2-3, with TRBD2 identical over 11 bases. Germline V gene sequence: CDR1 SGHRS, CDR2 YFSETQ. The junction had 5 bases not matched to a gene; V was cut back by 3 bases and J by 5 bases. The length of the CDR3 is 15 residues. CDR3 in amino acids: CASSWLAGGGDTQYF. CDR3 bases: TGCGCCAGCAGCTGGCTAGCGGGAGGAGGAGATACGCAGTATTTT.

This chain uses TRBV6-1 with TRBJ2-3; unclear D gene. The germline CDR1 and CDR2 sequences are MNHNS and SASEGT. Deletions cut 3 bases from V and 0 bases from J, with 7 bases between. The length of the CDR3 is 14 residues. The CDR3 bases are TGTGCCAGCAGTGATTCTCGGAGCACAGATACGCAGTATTTT. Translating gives CASSDSRSTDTQYF.

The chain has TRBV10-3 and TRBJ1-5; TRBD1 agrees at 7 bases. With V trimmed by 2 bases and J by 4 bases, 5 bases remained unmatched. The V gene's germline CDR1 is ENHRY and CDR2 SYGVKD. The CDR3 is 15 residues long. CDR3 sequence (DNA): TGTGCCATCAGTGAGCTCGGGACAGAGAATCAGCCCCAGCATTTT. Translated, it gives CAISELGTENQPQHF.

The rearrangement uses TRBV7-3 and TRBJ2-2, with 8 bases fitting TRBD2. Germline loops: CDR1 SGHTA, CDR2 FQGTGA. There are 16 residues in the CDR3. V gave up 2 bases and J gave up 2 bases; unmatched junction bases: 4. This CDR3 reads CASSLLLAGNTGELFF. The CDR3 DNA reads TGTGCCAGCAGCTTATTGCTAGCGGGCAACACCGGGGAGCTGTTTTTT. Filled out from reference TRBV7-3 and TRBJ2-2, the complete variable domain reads GAGVSQTPSNKVTEKGKYVELRCDPISGHTALYWYRQSLGQGPEFLIYFQGTGAADDSGLPNDRFFAVRPEGSVSTLKIQRTERGDSAVYLCASSLLLAGNTGELFFGEGSRLTVL.

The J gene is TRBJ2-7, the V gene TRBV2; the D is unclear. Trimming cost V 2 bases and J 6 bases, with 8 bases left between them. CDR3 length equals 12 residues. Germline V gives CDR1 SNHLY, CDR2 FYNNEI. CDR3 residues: CASSEFSGEQYF. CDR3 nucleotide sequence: TGTGCCAGCAGTGAATTTTCGGGCGAGCAGTACTTC.

The CDR3 DNA reads TGTGCCAGCATTACGGACAGGGGGATTAGCAAGGCTTTCTTT. Translated: CASITDRGISKAFF. The genes are TRBV28 and TRBJ1-1, with 10 nucleotides matching TRBD1. CDR3 length: 14 residues. Germline assignment: CDR1 MDHEN and CDR2 SYDVKM. V lost 7 bases and J lost 11; bases outside the gene matches: 13. Full variable domain (rest looked up from reference TRBV28 and TRBJ1-1): DVKVTQSSRYLVKRTGEKVFLECVQDMDHENMFWYRQDPGLGLRLIYFSYDVKMKEKGDIPEGYSVSREKKERFSLILESASTNQTSMYLCASITDRGISKAFFGQGTRLTVV.